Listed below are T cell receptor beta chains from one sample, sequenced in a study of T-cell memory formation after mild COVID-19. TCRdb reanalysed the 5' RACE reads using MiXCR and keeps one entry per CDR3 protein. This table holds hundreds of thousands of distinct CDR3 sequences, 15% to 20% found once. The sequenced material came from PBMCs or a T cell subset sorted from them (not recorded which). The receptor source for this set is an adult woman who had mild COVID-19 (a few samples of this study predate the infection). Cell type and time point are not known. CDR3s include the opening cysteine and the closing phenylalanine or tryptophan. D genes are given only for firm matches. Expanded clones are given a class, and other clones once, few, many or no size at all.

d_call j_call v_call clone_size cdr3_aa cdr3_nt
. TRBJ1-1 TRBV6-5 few CASTPRGRNTEAFF TGTGCCAGCACCCCAAGGGGACGGAACACTGAAGCTTTCTTT
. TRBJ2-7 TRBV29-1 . CSVGVGGYEQYF TGCAGCGTTGGCGTGGGGGGCTACGAGCAGTACTTC
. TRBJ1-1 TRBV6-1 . CASNARGMNTEAFF TGTGCCAGCAACGCCAGGGGAATGAACACTGAAGCTTTCTTT
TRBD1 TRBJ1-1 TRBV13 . CASTRYGTGLNTEAFF TGTGCCAGCACAAGATACGGGACAGGATTGAACACTGAAGCTTTCTTT
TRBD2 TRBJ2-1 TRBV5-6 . CASSLGGSDNEQFF TGTGCCAGCAGCTTAGGCGGGAGCGACAATGAGCAGTTCTTC
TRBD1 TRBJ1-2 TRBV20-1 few CSALPPGQGFLGYTF TGCAGTGCCTTACCCCCGGGACAGGGGTTCCTTGGCTACACCTTC
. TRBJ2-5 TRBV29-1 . CSVEGWGREGEETQYF TGCAGCGTTGAAGGGTGGGGCAGGGAAGGCGAAGAGACCCAGTACTTC
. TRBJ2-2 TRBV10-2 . CASSEGQLNTGELFF TGCGCCAGCAGTGAGGGGCAACTAAACACCGGGGAGCTGTTTTTT
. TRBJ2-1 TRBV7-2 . CASSNVRTGEQFF TGTGCCAGCAGCAACGTCCGGACGGGTGAGCAGTTCTTC
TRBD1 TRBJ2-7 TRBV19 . CASSAGGQGASYEQYF TGTGCCAGTAGTGCAGGGGGACAGGGGGCTTCCTACGAGCAGTACTTC
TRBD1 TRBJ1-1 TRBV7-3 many CASSLTGTGTLNTEAFF TGTGCCAGCAGCTTGACCGGGACAGGGACCTTGAACACTGAAGCTTTCTTT
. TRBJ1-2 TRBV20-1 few CSARDQGRDGYTF TGCAGTGCTAGAGATCAGGGGCGGGATGGCTACACCTTC
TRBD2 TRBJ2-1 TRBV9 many CASSVDPPGGLYNEQFF TGTGCCAGCAGCGTAGATCCCCCGGGAGGCCTCTACAATGAGCAGTTCTTC
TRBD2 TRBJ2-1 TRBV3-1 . CASSQASGVSYNEQFF TGTGCCAGCAGCCAAGCTAGCGGGGTCTCCTACAATGAGCAGTTCTTC
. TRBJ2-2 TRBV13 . CASSYVARTGELFF TGTGCCAGCAGCTACGTAGCCCGCACCGGGGAGCTGTTTTTT
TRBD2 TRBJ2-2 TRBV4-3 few CASSQDQILAGSNTGELFF TGCGCCAGCAGCCAAGATCAGATACTAGCGGGGTCGAACACCGGGGAGCTGTTTTTT
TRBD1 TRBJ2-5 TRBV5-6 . CASSSYQGVKVKTQYF TGTGCCAGCAGCTCGTATCAGGGGGTAAAGGTAAAGACCCAGTACTTC
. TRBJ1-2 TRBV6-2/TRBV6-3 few CASSFVRTAIGYTF TGTGCCAGCAGTTTTGTCCGGACTGCAATCGGCTACACCTTC
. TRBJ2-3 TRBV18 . CASSPPGLSTDTQYF TGTGCCAGCTCACCACCGGGACTTTCCACAGATACGCAGTATTTT
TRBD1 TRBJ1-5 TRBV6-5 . CASRPRRDSPAQHF TGTGCCAGCAGACCCCGTCGGGACAGTCCGGCCCAGCATTTT